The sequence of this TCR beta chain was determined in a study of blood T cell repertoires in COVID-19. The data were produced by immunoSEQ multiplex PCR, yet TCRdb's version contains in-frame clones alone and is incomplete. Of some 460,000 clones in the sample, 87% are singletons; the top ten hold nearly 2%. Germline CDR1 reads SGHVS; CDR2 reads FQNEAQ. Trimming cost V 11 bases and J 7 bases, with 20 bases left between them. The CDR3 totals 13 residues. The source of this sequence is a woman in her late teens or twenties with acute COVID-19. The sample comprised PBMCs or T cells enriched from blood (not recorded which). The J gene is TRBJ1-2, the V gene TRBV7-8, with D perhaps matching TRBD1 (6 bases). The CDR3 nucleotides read TGTGCCGCAACCGATCAGGGGTTTGGTGGCTACACCTTC. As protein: CAATDQGFGGYTF. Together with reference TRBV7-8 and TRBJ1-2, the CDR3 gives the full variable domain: GAGVSQSPRYKVAKRGQDVALRCDPISGHVSLFWYQQALGQGPEFLTYFQNEAQLDKSGLPSDRFFAERPEGSVSTLKIQRTQQEDSAVYLCAATDQGFGGYTFGSGTRLTVV.